This TCR beta chain was sequenced in a study of cytomegalovirus exposure and HLA in healthy donors. Study-level points and caveats: As was reported, the HLA-A and HLA-B alleles of most subjects were accurately predicted from TCR beta sequences.

The PCR contained 60 Vbeta and 13 Jbeta primers. Libraries were prepared by immunoSEQ multiplex PCR; TCRdb keeps only in-frame clonotypes and omits some of them. The repertoire holds about 190,000 clones, with roughly 70% as singletons. As regards this clone: Its antigen is undetermined.

The clonotype comes from a woman in her twenties or thirties in good health and CMV-seronegative. The sequenced sample was PBMCs.

This CDR3 reads CATRPVQGPVNTEAFF. CDR3 bases: TGTGCCACCCGCCCCGTACAGGGGCCCGTGAACACTGAAGCTTTCTTT. This chain joins TRBV19 and TRBJ1-1; 7 bases map to TRBD1. Germline CDR1 is LNHDA and CDR2 is SQIVND (reference sequence). V lost 10 bases and J lost 0; bases outside the gene matches: 14. The CDR3 contains 16 residues.